This T cell receptor (beta chain) stems from a study of cytotoxic CD8 clonotypes in ibrutinib-treated CLL. Across the whole study: IGHV unmutated 17 to 18; relapsed/refractory about a dozen; treatment-naive over 14. After median 68 months, roughly 14 stayed in remission, about 12 progressed; responses approximately 24 partial, 2 complete. General observations from the study: Baseline clonality exceeded age-matched healthy donors and tracked circulating CD8+ T-cell counts.

From germline, CDR1 is KGHSH and CDR2 LQKENI. Trimming took 6 bases from V and 0 from J, leaving 11 bases between them. The CDR3 runs to 14 residues. TCRdb's table, derived via immunoSEQ multiplex PCR, lists solely in-frame clones and lacks some. This table has some 70,000 clones, 90% appearing once. Comments on this clone: Its specificity is unknown.

The chain joins TRBV18 to TRBJ1-1, with D perhaps TRBD1 (6 bases). The clonotype originates from a human donor with chronic lymphocytic leukemia. Here the sequenced sample was PBMCs, taken after 12 months of ibrutinib treatment. The DNA for the CDR3 is TGTGCCAGCTCCCAAGGACAGTTGAACACTGAAGCTTTCTTT. Residues: CASSQGQLNTEAFF.